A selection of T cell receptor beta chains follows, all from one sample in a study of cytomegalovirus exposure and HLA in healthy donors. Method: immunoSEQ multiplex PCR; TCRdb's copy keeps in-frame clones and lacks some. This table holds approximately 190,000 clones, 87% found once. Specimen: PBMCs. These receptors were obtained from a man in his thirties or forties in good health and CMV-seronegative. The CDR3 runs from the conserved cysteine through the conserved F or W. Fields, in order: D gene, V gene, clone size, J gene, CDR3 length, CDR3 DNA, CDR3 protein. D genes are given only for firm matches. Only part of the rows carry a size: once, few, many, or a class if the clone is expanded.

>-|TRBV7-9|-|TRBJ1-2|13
TGTGCCAGCAGCTTAGCGTACAATGATGGCTACACCTTC
CASSLAYNDGYTF
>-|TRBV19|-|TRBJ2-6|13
TGTGCCAGTAGTCCCTCTGGGGCCAACGGCCTGACTTTC
CASSPSGANGLTF
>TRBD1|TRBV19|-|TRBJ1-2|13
TGTGCCAGCTCCACTGGGACAGTCTATGGCTACACCTTC
CASSTGTVYGYTF
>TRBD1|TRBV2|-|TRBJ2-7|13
TGTGCCAGCAGTGAGGACAGGTTATACGAGCAGTACTTC
CASSEDRLYEQYF
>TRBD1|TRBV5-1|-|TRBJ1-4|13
TGCGCCAGCAGTATAGGGGGCAGTGAAAAACTGTTTTTT
CASSIGGSEKLFF
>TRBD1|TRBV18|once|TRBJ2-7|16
TGTGCCAGCTCACCGGGCGCGGCAGGGGGTTACTACGAGCAGTACTTC
CASSPGAAGGYYEQYF
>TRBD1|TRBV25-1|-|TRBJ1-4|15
TGTGCCAGCAGTGGAATCGGGACAGGGGTAGAAAAACTGTTTTTT
CASSGIGTGVEKLFF
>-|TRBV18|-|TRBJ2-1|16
TGTGCCAGCTCACCACCGTCCCAGGCGGGGTATAATGAGCAGTTCTTC
CASSPPSQAGYNEQFF
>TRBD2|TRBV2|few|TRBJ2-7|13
TGTGCCAGCAGGGGGCGGGGGTGGGTCGAGCAGTACTTC
CASRGRGWVEQYF
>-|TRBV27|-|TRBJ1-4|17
TGTGCCAGCAGTTTAATCGGAGGGACTCTCACTAATGAAAAACTGTTTTTT
CASSLIGGTLTNEKLFF
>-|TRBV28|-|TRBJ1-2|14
TGTGCCAGCAGTACTGGGGAGAGAAACTATGGCTACACCTTC
CASSTGERNYGYTF
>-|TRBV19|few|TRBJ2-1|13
TGTGCCAGTACCCCAGGATCCTACAATGAGCAGTTCTTC
CASTPGSYNEQFF
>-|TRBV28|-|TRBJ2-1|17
TGTGCCAGCAGTTTGGGGGGACACTCAGGGGGAAGTGATGAGCAGTTCTTC
CASSLGGHSGGSDEQFF
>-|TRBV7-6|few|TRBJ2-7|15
TGTGCCAGCAGTCCCAATGGACAGACCTCCTACGAGCAGTACTTC
CASSPNGQTSYEQYF
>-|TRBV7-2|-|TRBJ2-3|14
TGTGCCAGCAGCAGCCGGACTGCCGGGGATACGCAGTATTTT
CASSSRTAGDTQYF
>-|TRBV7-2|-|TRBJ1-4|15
TGTGCCAGCAGCTTGCAAACAGGGAGCACTGAAAAACTGTTTTTT
CASSLQTGSTEKLFF
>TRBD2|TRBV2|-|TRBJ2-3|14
TGTGCCAGCAGGGGGGGGTATGGCACAGATACGCAGTATTTT
CASRGGYGTDTQYF
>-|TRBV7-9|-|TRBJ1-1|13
TGTGCCAGCAGCTCCAACATGGCCACTGAAGCTTTCTTT
CASSSNMATEAFF
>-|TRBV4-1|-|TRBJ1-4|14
TGCGCCAGCAGCCAAGGGGAAGGGGATGAAAAACTGTTTTTT
CASSQGEGDEKLFF
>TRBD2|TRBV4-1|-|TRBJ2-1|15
TGCGCCAGCAGCCAATTGGCCGGGAGGGGTAATGAGCAGTTCTTC
CASSQLAGRGNEQFF
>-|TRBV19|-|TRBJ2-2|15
TGTGCCAGTAGTATAGAGCAGGGGGGCACCGGGGAGCTGTTTTTT
CASSIEQGGTGELFF
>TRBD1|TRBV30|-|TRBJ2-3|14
TGTGCCTGGACTTACAGGGGGCTAAGGGATACGCAGTATTTT
CAWTYRGLRDTQYF
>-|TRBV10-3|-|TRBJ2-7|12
TGTGCCATCAGTGACCAGCGGTACGAGCAGTACTTC
CAISDQRYEQYF
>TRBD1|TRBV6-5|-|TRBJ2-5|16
TGTGCCAGCAGTTACTCCGCACAGGGGGTCGGGGAGACCCAGTACTTC
CASSYSAQGVGETQYF
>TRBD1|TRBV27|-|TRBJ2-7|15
TGTGCCAGCTCCCGGTGGGACAGTTACTCCTACGAGCAGTACTTC
CASSRWDSYSYEQYF
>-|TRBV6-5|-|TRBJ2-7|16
TGTGCCAGCAGTTCACCCGACTACAAACCTACCTACGAGCAGTACTTC
CASSSPDYKPTYEQYF
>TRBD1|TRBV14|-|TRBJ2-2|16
TGTGCCAGCAGCCCGGGACAGGGCAGGGTTACCGGGGAGCTGTTTTTT
CASSPGQGRVTGELFF
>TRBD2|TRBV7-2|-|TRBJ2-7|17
TGTGCCAGCAGCTTAGGATCTAGCGGGAGGGGGGCCTACGAGCAGTACTTC
CASSLGSSGRGAYEQYF
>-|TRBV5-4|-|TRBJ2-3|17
TGTGCCAGCAGCCTAGGGACAAAGAGGCGGCTCACAGATACGCAGTATTTT
CASSLGTKRRLTDTQYF
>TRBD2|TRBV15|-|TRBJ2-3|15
TGTGCCACCAGCAGAGGCGGGGGGGGAACAGATACGCAGTATTTT
CATSRGGGGTDTQYF
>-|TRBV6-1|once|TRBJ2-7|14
TGTGCCAGCAGTGAACCGGGGGTAATGTACGAGCAGTACTTC
CASSEPGVMYEQYF
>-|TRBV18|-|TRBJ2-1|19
TGTGCCAGCTCACCCCAGAGGAGCCGAACTCTCCAGGGAGGGGGTGAGCAGTTCTTC
CASSPQRSRTLQGGGEQFF
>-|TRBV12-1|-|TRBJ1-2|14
TGTGCCAGCAGCTCCCAGAGGGTCCCCTATGGCTACACCTTC
CASSSQRVPYGYTF
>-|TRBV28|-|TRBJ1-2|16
TGTGCCAGCAGGATTATTCTAGGTTCTAGGGGGTATGGCTACACCTTC
CASRIILGSRGYGYTF